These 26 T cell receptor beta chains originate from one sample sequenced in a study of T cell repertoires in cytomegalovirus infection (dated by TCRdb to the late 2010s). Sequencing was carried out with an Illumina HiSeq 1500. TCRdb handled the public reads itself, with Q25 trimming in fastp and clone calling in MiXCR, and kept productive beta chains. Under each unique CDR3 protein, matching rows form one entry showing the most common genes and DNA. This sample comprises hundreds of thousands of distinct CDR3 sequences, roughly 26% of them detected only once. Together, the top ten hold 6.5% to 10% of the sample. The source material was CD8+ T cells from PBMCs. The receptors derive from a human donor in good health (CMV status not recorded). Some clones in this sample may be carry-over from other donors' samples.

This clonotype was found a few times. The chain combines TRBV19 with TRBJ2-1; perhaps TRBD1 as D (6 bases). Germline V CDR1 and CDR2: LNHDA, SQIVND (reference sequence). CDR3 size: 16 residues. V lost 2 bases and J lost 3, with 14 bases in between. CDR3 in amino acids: CASSIRDTLGYNEQFF. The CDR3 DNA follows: TGTGCCAGTAGTATAAGGGACACCTTAGGCTACAATGAGCAGTTCTTC.

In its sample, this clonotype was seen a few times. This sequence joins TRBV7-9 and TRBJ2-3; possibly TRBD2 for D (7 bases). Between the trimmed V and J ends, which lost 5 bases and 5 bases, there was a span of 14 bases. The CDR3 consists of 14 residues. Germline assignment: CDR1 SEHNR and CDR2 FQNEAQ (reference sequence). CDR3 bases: TGTGCCAGCAGCACCTGGGGGGGCCTAGATACGCAGTATTTT. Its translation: CASSTWGGLDTQYF.

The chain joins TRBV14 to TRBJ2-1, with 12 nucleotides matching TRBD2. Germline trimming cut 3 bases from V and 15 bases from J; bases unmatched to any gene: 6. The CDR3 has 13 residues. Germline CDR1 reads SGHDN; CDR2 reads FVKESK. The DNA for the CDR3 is TGTGCCAGCAGCCATCTAGCGGGGGGGCCCCCGTTCTTC. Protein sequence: CASSHLAGGPPFF.

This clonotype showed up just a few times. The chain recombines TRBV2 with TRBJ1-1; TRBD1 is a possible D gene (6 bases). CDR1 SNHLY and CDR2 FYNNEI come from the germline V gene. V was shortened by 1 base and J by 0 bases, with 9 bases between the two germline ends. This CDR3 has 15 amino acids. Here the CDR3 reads CASSEGQGLNTEAFF. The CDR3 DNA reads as TGTGCCAGCAGTGAAGGGCAGGGGTTGAACACTGAAGCTTTCTTT.

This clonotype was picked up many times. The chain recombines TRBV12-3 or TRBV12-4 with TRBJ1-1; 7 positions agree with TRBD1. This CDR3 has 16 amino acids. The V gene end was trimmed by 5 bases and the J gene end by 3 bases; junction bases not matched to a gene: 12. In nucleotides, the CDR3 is TGTGCCAGCAGTCTCCCAGGGGCAGGGGGTGACACTGAAGCTTTCTTT. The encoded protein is CASSLPGAGGDTEAFF.

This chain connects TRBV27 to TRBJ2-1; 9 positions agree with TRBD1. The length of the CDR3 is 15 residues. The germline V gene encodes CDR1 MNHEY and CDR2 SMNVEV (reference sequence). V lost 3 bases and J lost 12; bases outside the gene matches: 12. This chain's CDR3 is CASSLVGQGVRGQFF. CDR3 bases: TGTGCCAGCAGTTTGGTGGGACAGGGAGTTAGGGGGCAGTTCTTC.

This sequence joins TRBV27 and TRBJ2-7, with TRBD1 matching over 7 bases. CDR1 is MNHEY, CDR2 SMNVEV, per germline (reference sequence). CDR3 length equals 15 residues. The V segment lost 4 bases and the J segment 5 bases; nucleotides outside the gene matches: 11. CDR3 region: CASSSFRQGPHEQYV. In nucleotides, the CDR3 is TGTGCCAGCAGTTCCTTTCGACAGGGACCCCACGAGCAGTACGTC.

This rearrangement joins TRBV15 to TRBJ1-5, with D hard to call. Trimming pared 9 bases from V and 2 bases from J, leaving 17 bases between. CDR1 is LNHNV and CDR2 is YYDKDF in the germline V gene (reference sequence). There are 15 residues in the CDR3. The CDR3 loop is CATSRRGSGNQPQHF. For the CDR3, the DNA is TGTGCCACGTCCAGACGGGGATCGGGCAATCAGCCCCAGCATTTT.

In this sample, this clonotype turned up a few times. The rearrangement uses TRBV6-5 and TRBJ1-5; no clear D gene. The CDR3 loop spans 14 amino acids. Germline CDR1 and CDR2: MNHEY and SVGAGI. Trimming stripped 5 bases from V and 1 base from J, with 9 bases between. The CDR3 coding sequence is TGTGCCAGCAGTGAAAGACGGAGCAATCAGCCCCAGCATTTT. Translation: CASSERRSNQPQHF.

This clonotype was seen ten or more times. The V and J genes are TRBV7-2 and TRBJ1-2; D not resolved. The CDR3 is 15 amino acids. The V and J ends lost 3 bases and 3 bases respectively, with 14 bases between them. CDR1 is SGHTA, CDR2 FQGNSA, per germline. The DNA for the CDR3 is TGTGCCAGCAGCTTTTGGGGTCGGGTGGACTATGGCTACACCTTC. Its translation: CASSFWGRVDYGYTF. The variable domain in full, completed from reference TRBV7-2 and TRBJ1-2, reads GAGVSQSPSNKVTEKGKDVELRCDPISGHTALYWYRQSLGQGLEFLIYFQGNSAPDKSGLPSDRFSAERTGGSVSTLTIQRTQQEDSAVYLCASSFWGRVDYGYTFGSGTRLTVV.

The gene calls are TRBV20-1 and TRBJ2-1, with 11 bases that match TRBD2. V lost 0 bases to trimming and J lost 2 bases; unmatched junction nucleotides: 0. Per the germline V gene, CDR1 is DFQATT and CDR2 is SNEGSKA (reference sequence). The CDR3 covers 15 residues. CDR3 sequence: CSARDSGGAYNEQFF. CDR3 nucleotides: TGCAGTGCTAGAGATAGCGGGGGGGCCTACAATGAGCAGTTCTTC.

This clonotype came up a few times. CDR3 bases: TGCAGCGCCGACTGGGGGAACATGAACACTGAAGCTTTCTTT. This gives the protein CSADWGNMNTEAFF. This sequence joins TRBV29-1 and TRBJ1-1; D possibly corresponds to TRBD1 (5 bases). CDR3 length: 14 amino acids. CDR1 and CDR2 from the germline V gene are SQVTM and ANQGSEA. V lost 7 bases and J 0 bases, leaving 15 bases between the germline ends.

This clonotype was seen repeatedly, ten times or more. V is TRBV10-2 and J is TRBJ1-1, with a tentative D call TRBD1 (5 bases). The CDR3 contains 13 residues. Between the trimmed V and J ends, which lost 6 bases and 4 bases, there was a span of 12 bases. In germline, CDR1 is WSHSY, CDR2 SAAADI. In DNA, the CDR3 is TGCGCCAGCAGAGCCGGACAACTCACTGAAGCTTTCTTT. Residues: CASRAGQLTEAFF.

The CDR3 protein is CASSFPGSSYNEQFF. CDR3 DNA: TGTGCCAGCAGCTTCCCGGGGAGCTCCTACAATGAGCAGTTCTTC. The gene calls are TRBV7-8 and TRBJ2-1, with D possibly matching TRBD2 (5 bases). The CDR3 extends over 15 amino acids. V dropped 3 bases and J dropped 0 bases, with 9 bases sitting between them. CDR1 and CDR2 (germline): SGHVS, FQNEAQ.

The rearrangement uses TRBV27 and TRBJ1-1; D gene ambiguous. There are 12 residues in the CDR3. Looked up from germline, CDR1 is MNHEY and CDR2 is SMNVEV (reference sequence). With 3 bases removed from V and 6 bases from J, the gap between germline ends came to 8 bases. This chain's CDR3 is CASSFLGAEAFF. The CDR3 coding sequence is TGTGCCAGCAGTTTTCTCGGGGCTGAAGCTTTCTTT.

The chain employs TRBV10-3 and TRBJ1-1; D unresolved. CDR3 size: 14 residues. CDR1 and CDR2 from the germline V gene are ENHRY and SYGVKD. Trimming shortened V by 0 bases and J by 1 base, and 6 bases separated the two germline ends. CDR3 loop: CAISESKENTEAFF. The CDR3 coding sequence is TGTGCCATCAGTGAGTCGAAGGAGAACACTGAAGCTTTCTTT.

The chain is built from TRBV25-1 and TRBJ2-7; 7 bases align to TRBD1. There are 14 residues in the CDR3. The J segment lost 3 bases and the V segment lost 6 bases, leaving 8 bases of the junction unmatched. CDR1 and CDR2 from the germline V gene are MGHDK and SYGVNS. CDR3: CASSPAGGLYEQYV. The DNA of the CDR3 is TGTGCCAGCAGCCCGGCAGGGGGTCTCTACGAGCAGTACGTC.

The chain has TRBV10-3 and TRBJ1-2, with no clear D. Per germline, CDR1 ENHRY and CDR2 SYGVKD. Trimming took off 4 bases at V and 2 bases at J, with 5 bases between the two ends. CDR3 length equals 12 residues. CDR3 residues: CAISVDNYGYTF. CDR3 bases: TGTGCCATCAGTGTTGACAACTATGGCTACACCTTC.

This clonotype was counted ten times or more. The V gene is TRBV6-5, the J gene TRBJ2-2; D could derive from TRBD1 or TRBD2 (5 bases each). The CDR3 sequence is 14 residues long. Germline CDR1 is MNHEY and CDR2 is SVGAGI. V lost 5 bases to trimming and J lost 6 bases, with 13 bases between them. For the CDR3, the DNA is TGTGCCAGCAGTCCGCCCCTGGGGGCCGGGGAGCTGTTTTTT. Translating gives CASSPPLGAGELFF.

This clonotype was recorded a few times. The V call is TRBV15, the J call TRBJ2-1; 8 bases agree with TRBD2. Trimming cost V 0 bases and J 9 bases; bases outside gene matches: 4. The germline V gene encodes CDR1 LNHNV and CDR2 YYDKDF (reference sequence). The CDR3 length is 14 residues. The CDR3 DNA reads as TGTGCCACCAGCAGAGACGGGGGGGATGGTGAGCAGTTCTTC. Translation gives CATSRDGGDGEQFF.

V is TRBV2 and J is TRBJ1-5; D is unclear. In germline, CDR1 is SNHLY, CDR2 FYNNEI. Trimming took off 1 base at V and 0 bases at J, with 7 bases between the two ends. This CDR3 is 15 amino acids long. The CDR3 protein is CASSEGYDSNQPQHF. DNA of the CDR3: TGTGCCAGCAGTGAAGGTTATGATAGCAATCAGCCCCAGCATTTT.

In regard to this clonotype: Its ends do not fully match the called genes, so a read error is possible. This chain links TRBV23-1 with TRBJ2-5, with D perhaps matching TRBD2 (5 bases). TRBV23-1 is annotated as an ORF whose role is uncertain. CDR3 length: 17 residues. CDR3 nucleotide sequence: TGCGACAGCAGTCAATCGCCCGGGGATGTGGCGGAAGAGACCCAGTACTTC. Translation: CDSSQSPGDVAEETQYF.

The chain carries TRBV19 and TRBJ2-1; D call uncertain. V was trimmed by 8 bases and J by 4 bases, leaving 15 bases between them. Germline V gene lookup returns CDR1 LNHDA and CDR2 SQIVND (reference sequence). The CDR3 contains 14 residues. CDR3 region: CASRDLSPYNEQFF. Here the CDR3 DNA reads TGTGCCAGTCGTGACCTCTCGCCTTACAATGAGCAGTTCTTC.

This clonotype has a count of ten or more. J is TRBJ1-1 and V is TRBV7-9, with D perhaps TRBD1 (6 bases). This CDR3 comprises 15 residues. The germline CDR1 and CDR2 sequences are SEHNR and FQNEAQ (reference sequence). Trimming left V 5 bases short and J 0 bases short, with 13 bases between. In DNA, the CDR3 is TGTGCCAGCAGCGACAGGAGAACCTTGAACACTGAAGCTTTCTTT. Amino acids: CASSDRRTLNTEAFF.

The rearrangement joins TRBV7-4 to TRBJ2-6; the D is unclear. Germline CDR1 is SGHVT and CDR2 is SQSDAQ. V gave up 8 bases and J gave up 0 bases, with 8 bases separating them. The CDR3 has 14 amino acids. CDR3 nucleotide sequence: TGTGCCAGCCCTTCAGGCTCTGGGGCCAACGTCCTGACTTTC. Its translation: CASPSGSGANVLTF.

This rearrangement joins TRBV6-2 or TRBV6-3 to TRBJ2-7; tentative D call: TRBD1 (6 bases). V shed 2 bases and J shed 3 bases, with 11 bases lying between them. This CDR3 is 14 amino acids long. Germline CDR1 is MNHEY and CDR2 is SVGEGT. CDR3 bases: TGTGCCAGCAGTTACCCGGGACAAGTCTACGAGCAGTACGTC. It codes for CASSYPGQVYEQYV.